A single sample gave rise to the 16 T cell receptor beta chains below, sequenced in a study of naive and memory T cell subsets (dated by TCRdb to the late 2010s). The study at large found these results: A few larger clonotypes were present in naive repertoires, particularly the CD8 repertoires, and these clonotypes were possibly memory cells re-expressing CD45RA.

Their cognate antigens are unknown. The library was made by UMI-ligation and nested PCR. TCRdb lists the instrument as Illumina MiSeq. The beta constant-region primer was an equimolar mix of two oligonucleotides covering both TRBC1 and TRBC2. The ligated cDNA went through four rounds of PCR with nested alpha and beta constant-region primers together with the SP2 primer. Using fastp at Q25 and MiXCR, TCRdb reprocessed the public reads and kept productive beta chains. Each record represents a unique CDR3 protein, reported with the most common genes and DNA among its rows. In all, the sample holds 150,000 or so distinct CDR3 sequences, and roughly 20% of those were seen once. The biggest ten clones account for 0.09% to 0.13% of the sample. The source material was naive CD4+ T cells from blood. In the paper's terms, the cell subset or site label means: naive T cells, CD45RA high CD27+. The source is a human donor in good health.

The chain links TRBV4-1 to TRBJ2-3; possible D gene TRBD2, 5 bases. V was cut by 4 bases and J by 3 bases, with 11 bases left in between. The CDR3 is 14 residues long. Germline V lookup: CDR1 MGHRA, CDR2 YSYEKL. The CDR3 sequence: CASSPYRRTDTQYF. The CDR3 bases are TGCGCCAGCAGCCCCTATCGGAGGACAGATACGCAGTATTTT.

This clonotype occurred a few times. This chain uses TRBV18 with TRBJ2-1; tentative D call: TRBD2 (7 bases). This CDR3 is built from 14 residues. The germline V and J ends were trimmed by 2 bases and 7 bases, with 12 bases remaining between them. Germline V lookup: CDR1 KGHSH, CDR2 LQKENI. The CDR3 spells CASSPGGAFNEQFF. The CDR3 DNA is TGTGCCAGCTCACCAGGGGGGGCATTTAATGAGCAGTTCTTC.

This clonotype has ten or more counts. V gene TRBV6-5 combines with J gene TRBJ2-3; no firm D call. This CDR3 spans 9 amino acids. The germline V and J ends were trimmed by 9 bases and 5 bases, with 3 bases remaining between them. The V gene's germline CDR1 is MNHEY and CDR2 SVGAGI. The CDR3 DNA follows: TGTGCCAGGGGAGATACGCAGTATTTT. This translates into CARGDTQYF.

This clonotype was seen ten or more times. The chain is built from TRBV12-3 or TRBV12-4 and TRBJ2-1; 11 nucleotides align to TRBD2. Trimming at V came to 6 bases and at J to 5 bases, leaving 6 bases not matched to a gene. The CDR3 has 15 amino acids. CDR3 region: CASSLTSGSNNEQFF. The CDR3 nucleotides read TGTGCCAGCAGCCTTACTAGCGGGAGCAACAATGAGCAGTTCTTC.

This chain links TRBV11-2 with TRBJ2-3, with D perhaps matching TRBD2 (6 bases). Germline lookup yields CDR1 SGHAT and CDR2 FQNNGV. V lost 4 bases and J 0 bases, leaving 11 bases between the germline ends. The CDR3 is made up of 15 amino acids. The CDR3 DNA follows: TGTGCCAGCAGCTACCCCGGGACTAGCACAGATACGCAGTATTTT. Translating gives CASSYPGTSTDTQYF.

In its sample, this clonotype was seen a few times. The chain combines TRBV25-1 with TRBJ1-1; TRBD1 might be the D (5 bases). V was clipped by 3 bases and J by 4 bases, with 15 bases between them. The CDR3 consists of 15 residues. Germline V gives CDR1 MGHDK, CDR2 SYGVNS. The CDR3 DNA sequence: TGTGCCAGCAGTGATTGGGGGTTAGGAAGCACTGAAGCTTTCTTT. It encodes CASSDWGLGSTEAFF. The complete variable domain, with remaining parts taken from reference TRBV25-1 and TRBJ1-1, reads EADIYQTPRYLVIGTGKKITLECSQTMGHDKMYWYQQDPGMELHLIHYSYGVNSTEKGDLSSESTVSRIRTEHFPLTLESARPSHTSQYLCASSDWGLGSTEAFFGQGTRLTVV.

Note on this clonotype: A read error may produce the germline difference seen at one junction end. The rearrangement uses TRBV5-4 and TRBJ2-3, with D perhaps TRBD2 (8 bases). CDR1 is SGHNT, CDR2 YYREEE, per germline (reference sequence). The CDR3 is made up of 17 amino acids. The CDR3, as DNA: TGTGTCAGCAGCAGGGGGGCCAGCGGGAGAAGCACAGATACGCAGTATTTT. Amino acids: CVSSRGASGRSTDTQYF.

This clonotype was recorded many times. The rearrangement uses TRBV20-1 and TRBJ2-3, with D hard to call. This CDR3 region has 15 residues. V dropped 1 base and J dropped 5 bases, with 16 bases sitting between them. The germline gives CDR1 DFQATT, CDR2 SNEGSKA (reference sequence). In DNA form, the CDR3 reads TGCAGTGCTAGAGTGTCGAAGGGTTTAAAAGATACGCAGTATTTT. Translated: CSARVSKGLKDTQYF.

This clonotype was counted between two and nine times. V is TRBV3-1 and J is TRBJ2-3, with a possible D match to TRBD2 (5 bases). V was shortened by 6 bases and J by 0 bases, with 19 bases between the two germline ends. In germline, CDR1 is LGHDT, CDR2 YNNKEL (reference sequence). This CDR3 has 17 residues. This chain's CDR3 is CASSRRSAGTSTDTQYF. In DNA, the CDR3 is TGTGCCAGCAGTCGACGTTCGGCGGGTACTAGCACAGATACGCAGTATTTT.

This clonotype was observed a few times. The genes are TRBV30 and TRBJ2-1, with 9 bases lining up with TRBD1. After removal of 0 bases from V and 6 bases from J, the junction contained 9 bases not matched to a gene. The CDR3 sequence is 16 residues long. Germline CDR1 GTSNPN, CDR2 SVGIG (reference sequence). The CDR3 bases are TGTGCCTGGAGTGTACCCTGGGAGGGACAGGGCAATGAGCAGTTCTTC. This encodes CAWSVPWEGQGNEQFF.

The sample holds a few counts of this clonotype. This CDR3 reads CASSPIRDVYGYTF. The CDR3 bases are TGCGCCAGCAGCCCTATTCGAGACGTTTATGGCTACACCTTC. The rearrangement uses TRBV4-1 and TRBJ1-2; D gene uncertain. Germline-derived CDR1 and CDR2 are MGHRA and YSYEKL. The V end was cut by 4 bases, the J end by 5 bases, with 14 bases between. The CDR3 consists of 14 residues.

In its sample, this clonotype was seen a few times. DNA of the CDR3: TGTGCCAGCAGTCGGGGCAGGGCAGGTGGAGGGAACACTGAAGCTTTCTTT. Encoded protein: CASSRGRAGGGNTEAFF. J is TRBJ1-1 and V is TRBV27; possible D gene TRBD1, 5 bases. V was cut by 5 bases and J by 1 base, with 20 bases left in between. Germline CDR1 MNHEY, CDR2 SMNVEV (reference sequence). The CDR3 has 17 residues.

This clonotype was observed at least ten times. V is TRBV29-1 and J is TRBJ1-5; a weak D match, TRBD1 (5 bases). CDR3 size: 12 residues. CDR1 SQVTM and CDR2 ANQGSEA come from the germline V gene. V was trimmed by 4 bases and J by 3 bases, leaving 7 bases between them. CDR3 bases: TGCAGCGTTGGAGGGGCCAATCAGCCCCAGCATTTT. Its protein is CSVGGANQPQHF.

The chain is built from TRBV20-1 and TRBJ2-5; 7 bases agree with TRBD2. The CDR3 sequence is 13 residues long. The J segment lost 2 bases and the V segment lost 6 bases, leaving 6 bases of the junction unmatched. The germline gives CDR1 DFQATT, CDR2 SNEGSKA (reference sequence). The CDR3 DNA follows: TGCAGTGCCTCACGCGGGGGACAAGAGACCCAGTACTTC. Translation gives CSASRGGQETQYF.

CDR3 amino acids: CSALAPNRDTQYF. CDR3 DNA sequence: TGCAGCGCCTTAGCGCCTAACCGGGATACGCAGTATTTT. V and J are TRBV29-1 and TRBJ2-3; D may be TRBD2 (5 bases). CDR3 length: 13 residues. Deletions cut 7 bases from V and 6 bases from J, with 17 bases between. Germline CDR1 and CDR2: SQVTM and ANQGSEA.

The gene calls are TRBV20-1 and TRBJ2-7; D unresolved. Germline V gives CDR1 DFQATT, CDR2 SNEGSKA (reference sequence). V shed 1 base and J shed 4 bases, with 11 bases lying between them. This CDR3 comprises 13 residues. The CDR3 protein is CSARGPIRYEQYF. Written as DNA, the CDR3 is TGCAGTGCTAGAGGGCCCATCAGGTACGAGCAGTACTTC.